This TCR beta chain emerged from a study of blood T cell repertoires in COVID-19. This clone came up a few times. The sample has other DNA sequences that encode this CDR3 too. Original processing methods: Reference gene primers were amplified, and this amplification served to estimate nucleated cell counts. Here immunoSEQ multiplex PCR was the method, and the copy in TCRdb shows in-frame clones only, minus some. D and trimming come from the DNA, and the V and J calls and clone size come from that table. The profile shows 160,000 or so clones, more than 65% of them singletons. The J segment lost 4 bases and the V segment lost 5 bases, leaving 6 bases of the junction unmatched. This CDR3 region has 16 residues. Germline V CDR1 and CDR2: SEHNR, FQNEAQ (reference sequence).

This chain connects TRBV7-9 to TRBJ2-1, with 12 bases lining up with TRBD2. This clonotype was obtained from a man aged 50 to 60 who had recovered from COVID-19. Sequencing was performed on PBMCs or T cells enriched from blood (not recorded which). CDR3 loop: CASSPILAGGYNEQFF. DNA of the CDR3: TGTGCCAGCAGCCCTATCCTAGCGGGGGGGTACAATGAGCAGTTCTTC.